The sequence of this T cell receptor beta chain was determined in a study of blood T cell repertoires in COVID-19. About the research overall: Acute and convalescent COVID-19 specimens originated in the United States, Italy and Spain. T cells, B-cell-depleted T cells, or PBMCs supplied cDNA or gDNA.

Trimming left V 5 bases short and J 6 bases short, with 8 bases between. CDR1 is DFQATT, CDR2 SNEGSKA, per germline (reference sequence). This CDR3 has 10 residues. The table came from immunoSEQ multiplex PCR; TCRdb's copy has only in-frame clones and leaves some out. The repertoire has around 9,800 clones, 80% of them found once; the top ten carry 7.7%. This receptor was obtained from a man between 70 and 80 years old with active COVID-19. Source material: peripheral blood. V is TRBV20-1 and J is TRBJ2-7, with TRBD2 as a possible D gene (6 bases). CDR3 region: CSADGGEQYF. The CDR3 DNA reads TGCAGTGCTGACGGGGGCGAGCAGTACTTC.